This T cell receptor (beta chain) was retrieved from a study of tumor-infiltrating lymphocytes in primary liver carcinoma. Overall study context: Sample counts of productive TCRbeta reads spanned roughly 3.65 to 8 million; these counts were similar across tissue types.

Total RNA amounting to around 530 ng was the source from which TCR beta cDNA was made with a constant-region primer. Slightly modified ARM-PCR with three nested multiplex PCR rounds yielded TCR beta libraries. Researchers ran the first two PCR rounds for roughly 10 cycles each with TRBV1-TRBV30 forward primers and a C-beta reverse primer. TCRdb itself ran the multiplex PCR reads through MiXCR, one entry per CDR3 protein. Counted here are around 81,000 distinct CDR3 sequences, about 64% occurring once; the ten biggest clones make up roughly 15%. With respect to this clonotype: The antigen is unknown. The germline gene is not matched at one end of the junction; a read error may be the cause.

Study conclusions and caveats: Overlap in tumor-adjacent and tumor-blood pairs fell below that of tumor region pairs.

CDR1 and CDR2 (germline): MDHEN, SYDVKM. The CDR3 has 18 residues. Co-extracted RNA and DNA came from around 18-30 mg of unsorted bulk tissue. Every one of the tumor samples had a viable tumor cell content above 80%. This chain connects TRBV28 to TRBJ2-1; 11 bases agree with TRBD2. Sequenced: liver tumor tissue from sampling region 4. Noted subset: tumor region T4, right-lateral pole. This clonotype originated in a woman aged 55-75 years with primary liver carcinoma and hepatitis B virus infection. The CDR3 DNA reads TGTGCCAGTAGTTTTAGCGGGAGGGCCGGGCCTTCGAACAATGAGCAGTTCTTC. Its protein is CASSFSGRAGPSNNEQFF. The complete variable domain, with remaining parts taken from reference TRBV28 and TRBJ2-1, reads DVKVTQSSRYLVKRTGEKVFLECVQDMDHENMFWYRQDPGLGLRLIYFSYDVKMKEKGDIPEGYSVSREKKERFSLILESASTNQTSMYLCASSFSGRAGPSNNEQFFGPGTRLTVL.